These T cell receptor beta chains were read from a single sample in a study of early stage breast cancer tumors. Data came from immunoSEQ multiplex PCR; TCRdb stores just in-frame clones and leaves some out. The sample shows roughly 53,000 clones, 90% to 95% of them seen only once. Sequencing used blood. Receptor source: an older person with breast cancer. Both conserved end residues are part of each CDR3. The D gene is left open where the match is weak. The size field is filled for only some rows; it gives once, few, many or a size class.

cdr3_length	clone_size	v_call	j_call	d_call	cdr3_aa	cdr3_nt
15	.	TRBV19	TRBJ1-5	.	CASSITTGIFQPQHF	TGTGCCAGTAGTATTACCACAGGGATTTTTCAGCCCCAGCATTTT
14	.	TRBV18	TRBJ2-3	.	CASSPLANPDTQYF	TGTGCCAGCTCACCTCTAGCTAACCCAGATACGCAGTATTTT
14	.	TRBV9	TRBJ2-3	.	CASSSPRATDTQYF	TGTGCCAGCAGCTCCCCCAGGGCCACGGATACGCAGTATTTT
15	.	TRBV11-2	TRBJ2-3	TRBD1	CASSFGQGITDTQYF	TGTGCCAGCAGCTTTGGACAGGGGATCACAGATACGCAGTATTTT
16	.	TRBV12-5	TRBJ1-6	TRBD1	CASGLPPRTGDSPLHF	TGTGCTAGTGGTTTGCCACCGCGGACAGGGGATTCACCCCTCCACTTT
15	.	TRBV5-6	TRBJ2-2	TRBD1	CASSRMDRDTGELFF	TGTGCCAGCAGCCGCATGGACAGGGACACCGGGGAGCTGTTTTTT
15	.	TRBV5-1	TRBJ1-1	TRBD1	CASSVGQGVNTEAFF	TGCGCCAGCAGCGTGGGACAGGGGGTGAACACTGAAGCTTTCTTT
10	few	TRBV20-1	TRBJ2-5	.	CTGAGETQYF	TGCACTGGCGCGGGGGAGACCCAGTACTTC
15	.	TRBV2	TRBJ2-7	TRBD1	CASTPGTGSIGEQYF	TGTGCCAGCACTCCCGGGACAGGGTCTATTGGCGAGCAGTACTTC
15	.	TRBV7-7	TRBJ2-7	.	CASSWGVGQLYEQYF	TGTGCCAGCAGCTGGGGGGTTGGACAACTATACGAGCAGTACTTC
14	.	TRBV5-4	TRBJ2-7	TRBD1	CASSSTGGSYEQYF	TGTGCCAGCAGTTCTACAGGGGGCTCCTACGAGCAGTACTTC
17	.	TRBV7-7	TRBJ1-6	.	CATTGDHGTGPNSPLHF	TGTGCCACAACGGGGGACCACGGTACCGGGCCAAATTCACCCCTCCACTTT
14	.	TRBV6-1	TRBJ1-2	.	CASSEGGTNYGYTF	TGTGCCAGCAGTGAGGGGGGTACTAACTATGGCTACACCTTC
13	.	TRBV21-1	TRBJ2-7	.	CASPPVLGLASLF	TGTGCCAGCCCACCTGTTCTGGGACTAGCGAGTCTCTTC
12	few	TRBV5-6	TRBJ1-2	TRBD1	CASRQGAWGYTF	TGTGCCAGCAGACAGGGGGCTTGGGGCTACACCTTC
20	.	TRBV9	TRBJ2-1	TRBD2	CASSSRLAGGPMFDYNEQFF	TGTGCCAGCAGCTCCCGACTAGCGGGAGGGCCCATGTTCGATTACAATGAGCAGTTCTTC
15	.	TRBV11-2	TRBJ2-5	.	CASGPGVLRRETQYF	TGTGCCAGCGGCCCAGGGGTGTTGAGGAGAGAGACCCAGTACTTC
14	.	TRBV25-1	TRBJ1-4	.	CASSEWGGNEKLFF	TGTGCCAGCAGTGAATGGGGGGGCAATGAAAAACTGTTTTTT
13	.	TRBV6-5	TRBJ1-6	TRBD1	CASKLQGDSPLHF	TGTGCCAGCAAATTACAGGGGGATTCACCCCTCCACTTT
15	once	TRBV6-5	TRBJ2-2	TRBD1	CASSLQGANTGELFF	TGTGCCAGCAGCCTTCAGGGGGCAAATACCGGGGAGCTGTTTTTT
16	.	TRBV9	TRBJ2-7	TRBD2	CASSSGLAGVLYEQYF	TGTGCCAGCAGCTCAGGACTAGCGGGGGTGCTCTACGAGCAGTACTTC
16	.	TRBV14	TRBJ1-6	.	CASSQQGLYNNSPLHF	TGTGCCAGCAGCCAACAGGGTTTGTACAATAATTCACCCCTCCACTTT
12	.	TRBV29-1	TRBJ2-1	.	CSSLDSYNEQFF	TGCAGCTCCCTGGACAGCTACAATGAGCAGTTCTTC
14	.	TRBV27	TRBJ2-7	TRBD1	CASVDQGAPHEQYF	TGTGCCAGCGTGGATCAGGGGGCGCCCCACGAGCAGTACTTC
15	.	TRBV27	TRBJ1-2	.	CASSSTLGSSYGYTF	TGTGCCAGCAGTTCCACCCTAGGGAGTTCCTATGGCTACACCTTC
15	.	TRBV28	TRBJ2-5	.	CASSVWGRLQETQYF	TGTGCCAGCAGCGTGTGGGGCAGGTTACAAGAGACCCAGTACTTC
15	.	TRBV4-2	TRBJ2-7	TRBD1	CASSQEGQGIYEQYF	TGTGCCAGCAGCCAAGAAGGACAGGGGATCTACGAGCAGTACTTC
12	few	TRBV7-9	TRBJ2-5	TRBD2	CASSLTSETQYF	TGTGCCAGCAGCTTGACTAGCGAGACCCAGTACTTC
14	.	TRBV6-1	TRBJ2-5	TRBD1	CASSVGPGQGVRYF	TGTGCCAGCAGTGTAGGTCCGGGACAGGGGGTTCGGTACTTC
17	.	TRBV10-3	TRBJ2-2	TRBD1	CAIRERDRGYNTGELFF	TGTGCCATCAGGGAAAGAGACAGGGGCTATAACACCGGGGAGCTGTTTTTT
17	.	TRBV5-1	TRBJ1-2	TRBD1	CASSFSFTTGTTYGYTF	TGCGCCAGCAGCTTCTCCTTTACGACAGGGACAACCTATGGCTACACCTTC
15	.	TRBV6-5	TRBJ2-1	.	CASRVTGNPGDEQFF	TGTGCCAGCAGGGTTACAGGGAACCCCGGGGATGAGCAGTTCTTC
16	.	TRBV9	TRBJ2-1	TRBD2	CASSVEAGVSYNEQFF	TGTGCCAGCAGCGTAGAAGCGGGAGTCTCCTACAATGAGCAGTTCTTC
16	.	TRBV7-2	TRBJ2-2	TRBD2	CASSSGLAGYRGELFF	TGTGCCAGCAGCTCGGGACTAGCGGGATATCGCGGGGAGCTGTTTTTT
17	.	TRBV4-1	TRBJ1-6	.	CASSQALQPPRDSPLHF	TGCGCCAGCAGCCAAGCTCTCCAACCACCTCGGGATTCACCCCTCCACTTT
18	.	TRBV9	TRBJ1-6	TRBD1	CASSGGGQRHSYNSPLHF	TGTGCCAGCAGCGGAGGGGGACAGCGCCACTCCTATAATTCACCCCTCCACTTT
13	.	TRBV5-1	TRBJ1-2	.	CASSLVLGGGYTF	TGCGCCAGCAGCTTGGTACTTGGCGGGGGCTACACCTTC
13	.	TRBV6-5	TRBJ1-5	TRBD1	CASRSGGLSPQHF	TGTGCCAGCAGATCAGGGGGGTTATCGCCCCAGCATTTT
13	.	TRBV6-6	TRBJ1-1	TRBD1	CASGTGGNTEAFF	TGTGCCAGCGGGACAGGGGGCAACACTGAAGCTTTCTTT
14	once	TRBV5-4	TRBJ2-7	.	CASSSNPSSYEQYF	TGTGCCAGCAGCTCCAACCCCAGCTCCTACGAGCAGTACTTC
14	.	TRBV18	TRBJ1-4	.	CASSPYSRDEKLFF	TGTGCCAGCTCACCATATAGCAGGGATGAAAAACTGTTTTTT
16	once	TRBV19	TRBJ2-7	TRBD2	CASSIGWRESPYEQYF	TGTGCCAGTAGTATAGGGTGGCGGGAGTCCCCCTACGAGCAGTACTTC
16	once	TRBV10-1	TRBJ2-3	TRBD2	CASSRGTSGFTDTQYF	TGCGCCAGCAGTCGAGGGACTAGCGGGTTCACAGATACGCAGTATTTT
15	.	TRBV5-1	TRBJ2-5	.	CASSLEGTPLETQYF	TGCGCCAGCAGCTTGGAAGGGACACCATTGGAGACCCAGTACTTC
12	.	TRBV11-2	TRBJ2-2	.	CASSFQTGELFF	TGTGCCAGCAGCTTCCAAACCGGGGAGCTGTTTTTT
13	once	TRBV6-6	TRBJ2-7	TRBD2	CASTLMGGGEQYF	TGTGCCAGCACCCTTATGGGCGGGGGCGAGCAGTACTTC
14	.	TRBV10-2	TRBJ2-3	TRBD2	CASKTSGRGNTQYF	TGCGCCAGCAAAACTAGCGGGAGGGGAAATACGCAGTATTTT
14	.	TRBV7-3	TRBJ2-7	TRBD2	CASSLWQRENEQYF	TGTGCCAGCAGCTTATGGCAGCGGGAGAACGAGCAGTACTTC
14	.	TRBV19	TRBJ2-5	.	CASSIPGEQETQYF	TGTGCCAGTAGTATTCCGGGGGAACAAGAGACCCAGTACTTC
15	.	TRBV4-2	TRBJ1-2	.	CASSQVSGVNYGYTF	TGTGCCAGCAGCCAAGTCTCAGGGGTAAACTATGGCTACACCTTC
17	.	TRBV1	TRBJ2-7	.	CTSSQVPSGRAKYEQYF	TGCACCAGCAGCCAAGTTCCTAGCGGGAGGGCCAAGTACGAGCAGTACTTC
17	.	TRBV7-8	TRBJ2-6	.	CASSGTSVFSGANVLTF	TGTGCCAGCAGTGGGACAAGCGTCTTTTCTGGGGCCAACGTCCTGACTTTC
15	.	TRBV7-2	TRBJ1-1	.	CASSPPPRGGTEAFF	TGTGCCAGCAGCCCCCCCCCTCGGGGGGGCACTGAAGCTTTCTTT
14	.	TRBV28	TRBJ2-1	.	CASGWSRSYNEQFF	TGTGCCAGCGGGTGGAGTAGGTCCTACAATGAGCAGTTCTTC